A selection of T cell receptor beta chains follows, all from one sample in a study of blood T cell repertoires in COVID-19. Method: immunoSEQ multiplex PCR; TCRdb's copy keeps in-frame clones and lacks some. This table has about 240,000 clones, 75% to 85% appearing once. The sample comprised peripheral blood. The receptors here all came from an older woman with active or convalescent COVID-19. Each CDR3 is given with its conserved first and last residue. Part of the rows lack a size; the others show once, few, many or a class for expanded clones.

TRBV23-1	few	TRBJ1-2	CASSQPTTGSNYGYTF
TRBV6-6	-	TRBJ1-2	CASSYSEEVGYGYTF
TRBV7-9	-	TRBJ2-5	CASSSRGTETTYQETQYF
TRBV29-1	-	TRBJ1-4	CSAGTVGEKLFF
TRBV5-1	-	TRBJ2-5	CASSRYSRVVQETQYF
TRBV7-2	-	TRBJ1-1	CASRTGMNTEAFF
TRBV5-1	-	TRBJ1-3	CASSLGFSGVEGNTIYF
TRBV5-1	-	TRBJ1-1	CASTRGQQVMNTEAFF
TRBV2	-	TRBJ2-3	CASSKTGGTDTQYF
TRBV18	-	TRBJ1-1	CASSPTGGYTEAFF
TRBV5-1	-	TRBJ1-2	CASSFDKNYGYTF
TRBV2	-	TRBJ1-2	CASTPGQGMGGYTF
TRBV19	-	TRBJ1-3	CASGDSSGNTIYF
TRBV6-2/TRBV6-3	few	TRBJ2-7	CASSRNTGVRYEQYF
TRBV6-5	many	TRBJ2-4	CASTMTENIQYF
TRBV6-6	-	TRBJ1-4	CASTLQGALNEKLFF
TRBV5-6	few	TRBJ1-2	CASSDGGGYGYTF
TRBV28	-	TRBJ2-7	CASTPGGGRYEQYF
TRBV7-2	-	TRBJ2-3	CASSLENRVVGTDTQYF
TRBV7-9	-	TRBJ2-1	CASSLTSDAAYNEQFF
TRBV15	-	TRBJ2-7	CATSTTKGPGLAGREQYF
TRBV7-2	-	TRBJ2-5	CASDRLAGGSGETQYF
TRBV7-2	-	TRBJ2-5	CASSPFEAGLQETQYF
TRBV4-1	-	TRBJ1-5	CASSQDLWQGRQPQHF
TRBV2	few	TRBJ1-3	CASLTGHSGNTIYF
TRBV13	-	TRBJ2-1	CASSSRTGTAYNEQFF
TRBV5-1	-	TRBJ2-1	CASKAQDQGSYNEQFF
TRBV14	-	TRBJ2-5	CASSQGTGGFETQYF
TRBV29-1	-	TRBJ2-2	CSVEGRGIAGELFF
TRBV6-4	-	TRBJ2-1	CASAGGPHNEQFF
TRBV30	-	TRBJ1-3	CAWSVGLSGNTIYF
TRBV6-6	few	TRBJ1-2	CASRLGTGGRGYTF
TRBV30	-	TRBJ1-4	CAWRGQPYEKLFF
TRBV7-9	once	TRBJ2-7	CASSLGTYEQYF
TRBV10-2	-	TRBJ2-7	CASSEWTGGRQYF
TRBV3-1/TRBV3-2	-	TRBJ2-1	CASSSRGGAPYNEQFF
TRBV2	-	TRBJ2-3	CASSLQRGPQGTQYF
TRBV10-3	once	TRBJ2-2	CAISEPLGAGELFF
TRBV6-5	-	TRBJ2-2	CASRSTGAGELFF
TRBV18	-	TRBJ1-1	CASSVRASANTEAFF